The present entry profiles one T cell receptor beta chain with its context. Its antigen is not known. Although they were nominally healthy when sampled, donors likely had unrecorded immune exposures. This entry comes from a study of cytomegalovirus exposure and HLA in healthy donors. Looking at the study overall: Earlier, 95 million to 120 million unique TCR beta sequences were recovered from about 200 million T cells by an analysis.

Overall study findings and caveats: Three chains linked to CMV were shown in vitro to be specific for CMV antigens.

The CDR3 is made up of 12 amino acids. V lost 4 bases and J lost 7; bases outside the gene matches: 6. Per the germline V gene, CDR1 is SQVTM and CDR2 is ANQGSEA. Both 60 Vbeta primers and 13 Jbeta primers went into the PCR. Data came from immunoSEQ multiplex PCR; TCRdb stores just in-frame clones and leaves some out. This sample has over 130,000 clones, with more than 55% found just once. The chain joins TRBV29-1 to TRBJ1-2, with 7 bases fitting TRBD1. Sequencing was performed on PBMCs. This clonotype originated in a woman in her fifties or sixties in good health and CMV-seronegative. This CDR3 is CSVVRGQGGYTF. As DNA, the CDR3 is TGCAGCGTTGTAAGGGGGCAGGGTGGCTACACCTTC.